These T cell receptor beta chains were read from a single sample in a study of OX40 agonist ivuxolimab in advanced cancers. Using immunoSEQ multiplex PCR, the repertoire was profiled, and TCRdb retains in-frame clones only, with some absent. In the table there are about 75,000 clones, roughly 81% of which are singletons. The sample in question was CD4+ or CD8+ T cells sorted from blood, obtained in a trial of the OX40 agonist ivuxolimab. These receptors all stem from an adult with an advanced solid tumor such as melanoma, head and neck, liver or kidney cancer. CDR3s include the opening cysteine and the closing phenylalanine or tryptophan. Fields, in order: J gene, D gene, V gene, clone size, CDR3 DNA, CDR3 protein. A D gene is named only where the DNA matches it firmly. A row's size may be missing; if present it is once, few, many or a size class.

TRBJ1-4	TRBD1	TRBV6-5	NA	TGTGCCAGCAGTTACGGGACAGGGGTCGAAAAACTGTTTTTT	CASSYGTGVEKLFF
TRBJ2-2	NA	TRBV6-1	NA	TGTGCCAGCCCAGAAATATTTACCGGGGAGCTGTTTTTT	CASPEIFTGELFF
TRBJ2-7	TRBD2	TRBV5-6	NA	TGTGCCAGCAGCTTGAGGGCCAGCGGGAGTGTCTACGAGCAGTACTTC	CASSLRASGSVYEQYF
TRBJ2-5	TRBD2	TRBV11-2	NA	TGTGCCAGCAGCTTAGATTTGGCTAGCGGGAGGCGTGAGACCCAGTACTTC	CASSLDLASGRRETQYF
TRBJ2-3	NA	TRBV6-5	NA	TGTGCCAGCAGTTACGGCCTCCGGACAGATACGCAGTATTTT	CASSYGLRTDTQYF
TRBJ2-1	TRBD1	TRBV7-9	NA	TGTGCCAGCAGCTTATTACAGGGGGCGAAGTATGAGCAGTTCTTC	CASSLLQGAKYEQFF
TRBJ1-1	NA	TRBV7-9	NA	TGTGCCAGCAGCTTAGTTTCCCAGGTGAACACTGAAGCTTTCTTT	CASSLVSQVNTEAFF
TRBJ2-3	NA	TRBV29-1	NA	TGCAGCGCTGGCCCAGATACGCAGTATTTT	CSAGPDTQYF
TRBJ1-5	TRBD1	TRBV7-6	NA	TGTGCCAGCAGCTTAGGAGCAGGGGGCGTCTACAATCAGCCCCAGCATTTT	CASSLGAGGVYNQPQHF
TRBJ1-2	NA	TRBV7-9	NA	TGTGCCAGCAGCTTAGCCAGTTCTCATGGCTACACCTTC	CASSLASSHGYTF
TRBJ1-6	NA	TRBV25-1	NA	TGTGCCAGCAGTGTAATGAATTCACCCCTCCACTTT	CASSVMNSPLHF
TRBJ1-3	NA	TRBV13	NA	TGTGCCAGCAGCGACCGAGGGTCTGGAAACACCATATATTTT	CASSDRGSGNTIYF
TRBJ1-2	NA	TRBV5-1	NA	TGCGCCAGCAGCGCGGAGGGTCATAACTATGGCTACACCTTC	CASSAEGHNYGYTF
TRBJ2-1	NA	TRBV7-2	NA	TGTGCCAGCAGCTTAGACAGGTTCTCCTACAATGAGCAGTTCTTC	CASSLDRFSYNEQFF
TRBJ2-5	TRBD2	TRBV5-4	NA	TGTGCCAGCAGCTTGGGGAGCGGGATCCAAGAGACCCAGTACTTC	CASSLGSGIQETQYF
TRBJ2-2	NA	TRBV7-2	few	TGTGCCAGCAGCTTAGATAGCGGGAACACCGGGGAGCTGTTTTTT	CASSLDSGNTGELFF
TRBJ1-3	TRBD1	TRBV28	few	TGTGCCAGCAGTTTAAATACAGGGGTCCTCTCTGGAAACACCATATATTTT	CASSLNTGVLSGNTIYF
TRBJ1-6	NA	TRBV11-2	NA	TGTGCCAGCAGCTTAGCACCGACACAGCGTAATTCACCCCTCCACTTT	CASSLAPTQRNSPLHF
TRBJ2-3	NA	TRBV2	NA	TGTGCCAGCAACCGGCAGGGGGGGCCAGATACGCAGTATTTT	CASNRQGGPDTQYF
TRBJ2-7	NA	TRBV28	NA	TGTGCCAGCAGTAGGGGGTTAGACTCCTACGAGCAGTACTTC	CASSRGLDSYEQYF
TRBJ1-1	NA	TRBV6-5	once	TGTGCCAGCAGTTACTCGGGGGGGAACACTGAAGCTTTCTTT	CASSYSGGNTEAFF
TRBJ1-3	NA	TRBV29-1	NA	TGCAGCGTTGACGAGGGGGCTGGAAACACCATATATTTT	CSVDEGAGNTIYF
TRBJ2-5	TRBD2	TRBV7-9	NA	TGTGCCAGCAGCCCCCGGACTAGCGGGAGGGCCGGAGAGACCCAGTACTTC	CASSPRTSGRAGETQYF
TRBJ2-1	TRBD2	TRBV5-4	NA	TGTGCCAGCAGCCCCGGGGGCGGGAGGATCTACAATGAGCAGTTCTTC	CASSPGGGRIYNEQFF
TRBJ1-5	NA	TRBV27	NA	TGTGCCAGCAGCAGATCTCGGGACTCGGGGGGGACGAGAAATCAGCCCCAGCATTTT	CASSRSRDSGGTRNQPQHF
TRBJ1-1	NA	TRBV7-5	once	TGTGCCAGCAGCTTATCAGGGGGCACTGAAGCTTTCTTT	CASSLSGGTEAFF
TRBJ1-4	NA	TRBV25-1	once	TGTGCCAGCAGTGATTCCTCGTCGGGGGGCCGAGGAAAACTGTTTTTT	CASSDSSSGGRGKLFF
TRBJ2-1	NA	TRBV18	NA	TGTGCCAGCTCACCGCGGCTAGCGACGAACAATGAGCAGTTCTTC	CASSPRLATNNEQFF
TRBJ1-5	NA	TRBV2	NA	TGTGCCAGCAGTGAAGGGGTCACGGGAGTCAATCAGCCCCAGCATTTT	CASSEGVTGVNQPQHF
TRBJ2-3	NA	TRBV5-4	once	TGTGCCAGCAGCTTGCGCCGGGCCGGCACAGATACGCAGTATTTT	CASSLRRAGTDTQYF
TRBJ1-1	NA	TRBV4-1	few	TGCGCCAGCAGCGAGAATCCACAGGGTTCGACTGAAGCTTTCTTT	CASSENPQGSTEAFF
TRBJ2-1	TRBD2	TRBV10-3	NA	TGTGCCACTGCGGGGACTAGCGCGAATATCAGTCTCTACAATGAGCAGTTCTTC	CATAGTSANISLYNEQFF
TRBJ2-7	TRBD2	TRBV6-6	NA	TGTGCCAGCAGTAGAGCGGGAGATGAGGGCGAGCAGTACTTC	CASSRAGDEGEQYF
TRBJ1-1	NA	TRBV6-5	NA	TGTGCCAGCAGTTACTCCTCGAACACTGAAGCTTTCTTT	CASSYSSNTEAFF
TRBJ2-5	TRBD2	TRBV7-2	NA	TGTGCCAGCAGCCCACCTAGCGGGAGGTCGAGGACCCAGTACTTC	CASSPPSGRSRTQYF
TRBJ1-4	NA	TRBV6-5	NA	TGTGCCAGCAGTTCGGGGGCATTTGGTGAAAAACTGCTTTTT	CASSSGAFGEKLLF
TRBJ1-1	TRBD1	TRBV19	once	TGTGCCAGTAGTCCCAGGCACAGGGGGGGGGTGAACACTGAAGCTTTCTTT	CASSPRHRGGVNTEAFF
TRBJ2-7	NA	TRBV7-4	medium-sized	TGTGCCAGCAGCTTTAGGTGTGGGGAACCCTACGAGCAGTACTTC	CASSFRCGEPYEQYF
TRBJ1-1	NA	TRBV2	few	TGTGCCAGCAGGGGAGGGTGGAGCACTGAAGCTTTCTTT	CASRGGWSTEAFF
TRBJ1-2	NA	TRBV5-4	NA	TGTGCCAGCAGCTTGAGGGGCATCTCTAACTATGGCTACACCTTC	CASSLRGISNYGYTF
TRBJ1-5	NA	TRBV7-2	NA	TGTGCCAGCAGCTTAGAACAGGTCATGGCCCAGCATTTT	CASSLEQVMAQHF
TRBJ2-1	NA	TRBV12-5	NA	TGTGCTAGTGGTTTGGGACCGGGACTCTACAATGAGCAGTTCTTC	CASGLGPGLYNEQFF
TRBJ1-1	NA	TRBV4-1	once	TGCGCCAGCAGCCAAGATTTGGGGGGGCGATTTGCGAACACTGAAGCTTTCTTT	CASSQDLGGRFANTEAFF
TRBJ1-5	NA	TRBV6-5	NA	TGTGCCAGCAGGGCTTGGGGACCCAATCAGCCCCAGCATTTT	CASRAWGPNQPQHF
TRBJ2-7	TRBD1	TRBV28	many	TGTGCCAGCAGTTTTTCCGGACAGGGAGGATCCACCTACGAGCAGTACTTC	CASSFSGQGGSTYEQYF
TRBJ2-1	TRBD2	TRBV5-8	NA	TGTGCCAGCAGCCATAGACTAGCGGGAGGTGCAGTTGAAGAGCAGTTCTTC	CASSHRLAGGAVEEQFF
TRBJ2-3	NA	TRBV15	NA	TGTGCCACCAGCGCCTGGTCAACGGGACGGACAGATACGCAGTATTTT	CATSAWSTGRTDTQYF
TRBJ2-1	TRBD2	TRBV9	NA	TGTGCCAGCACCTCCCTAGCGGGAAGCTCCTACAATGAGCAGTTCTTC	CASTSLAGSSYNEQFF
TRBJ2-7	TRBD2	TRBV11-2	NA	TGTGCCAGCAGCTTAGGAGGCCCGGGACTAGCAAAAACCTACGAGCAGTACTTC	CASSLGGPGLAKTYEQYF
TRBJ2-2	NA	TRBV5-1	NA	TGCGCCAGCAGCTTGGCGGCAGACACCGGGGAGCTGTTTTTT	CASSLAADTGELFF
TRBJ2-3	NA	TRBV9	once	TGTGCCAGCAGCGAGGTGGGACACAACACAGATACGCAGTATTTT	CASSEVGHNTDTQYF
TRBJ1-5	NA	TRBV21-1	NA	TGTGCCAGCAGCGCCCGACAGGGCGGCAAGCCCCAGCATTTT	CASSARQGGKPQHF
TRBJ2-1	NA	TRBV15	NA	TGTGCCATCGGCGGGTTTCCTTACAATGAGCAGTTCTTC	CAIGGFPYNEQFF
TRBJ2-3	NA	TRBV6-4	once	TGTGCCAGCAGTGGAGAACGCACAGATACGCAGTATTTT	CASSGERTDTQYF